This T cell receptor beta chain is from a study of PD-1 blockade in classical Hodgkin lymphoma. About the study: A 3 mg/kg intravenous dose of nivolumab was received by patients every 2 weeks.

Clones were sequenced by immunoSEQ multiplex PCR, and TCRdb holds only the in-frame ones, with some missing. Of about 20,000 clones listed, over 75% are singletons. Study-wide points: TCR diversity in CD4+, not CD8+, cells rose significantly by C4D1. Newly diagnosed patients reportedly trailed healthy donors in baseline TCR diversity. Baseline diversity resembling that of newly diagnosed patients was seen in complete responders.

By sample share, this clone is medium-sized. The target antigen is unknown. Brentuximab vedotin exposure varied, and every patient relapsed after autologous stem cell transplantation. The V gene's germline CDR1 is SGHKS and CDR2 YYEKEE (reference sequence). The CDR3 extends over 13 amino acids. V was cut by 5 bases and J by 0 bases, with 8 bases left in between. The chain couples TRBV5-5 to TRBJ1-1; D call uncertain. The source was peripheral blood mononuclear cells (PBMCs), collected at baseline. This receptor was identified in a human donor with classical Hodgkin lymphoma. CDR3 nucleotides: TGTGCCAGCAGATCGGACCTGAACACTGAAGCTTTCTTT. Encoded protein: CASRSDLNTEAFF. Full variable domain (remainder filled in from reference TRBV5-5 and TRBJ1-1): DAGVTQSPTHLIKTRGQQVTLRCSPISGHKSVSWYQQVLGQGPQFIFQYYEKEERGRGNFPDRFSARQFPNYSSELNVNALLLGDSALYLCASRSDLNTEAFFGQGTRLTVV.